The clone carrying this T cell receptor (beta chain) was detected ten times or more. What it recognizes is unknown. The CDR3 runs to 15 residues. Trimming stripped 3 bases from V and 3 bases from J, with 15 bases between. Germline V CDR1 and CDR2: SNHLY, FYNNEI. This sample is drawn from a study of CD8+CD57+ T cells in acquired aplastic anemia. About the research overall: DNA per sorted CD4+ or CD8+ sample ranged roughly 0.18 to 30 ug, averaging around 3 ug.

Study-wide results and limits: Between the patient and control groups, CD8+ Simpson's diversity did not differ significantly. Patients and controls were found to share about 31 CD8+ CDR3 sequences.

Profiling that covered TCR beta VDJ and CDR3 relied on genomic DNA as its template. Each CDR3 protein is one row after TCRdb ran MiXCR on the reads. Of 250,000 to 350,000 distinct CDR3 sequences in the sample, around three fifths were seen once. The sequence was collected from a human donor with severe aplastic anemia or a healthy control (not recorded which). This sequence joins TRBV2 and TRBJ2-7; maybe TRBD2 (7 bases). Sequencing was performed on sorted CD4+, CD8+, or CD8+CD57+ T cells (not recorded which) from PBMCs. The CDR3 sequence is CASSDAGATDYEQYF. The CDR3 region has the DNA TGTGCCAGCAGTGATGCGGGGGCCACCGACTACGAGCAGTACTTC.